This TCR beta chain was found in a study of blood T cell repertoires in COVID-19. Study details: The study drew acute and convalescent COVID-19 samples from the United States, Italy and Spain.

In terms of age and location, participants ranged from about 18 to 90 years and lived in under 30 US areas. Only in-frame clones appear in the TCRdb table, and some are missing; sequencing was by immunoSEQ multiplex PCR. Altogether about 230,000 clones are present, 75% to 90% being singletons, with the ten largest covering about 4%. With 4 bases removed from V and 5 bases from J, the gap between germline ends came to 8 bases. This CDR3 has 13 residues. Per germline, CDR1 SNHLY and CDR2 FYNNEI. Sample: PBMCs or T cells enriched from blood (not recorded which). The chain combines TRBV2 with TRBJ2-2; unclear D gene. The sequence was collected from a woman in her 30s who had been exposed to COVID-19. CDR3 amino acids: CASSVASTGELFF. In DNA form, the CDR3 reads TGTGCCAGCAGTGTAGCCTCTACCGGGGAGCTGTTTTTT.